This passage covers 32 T cell receptor beta chains from one sample sequenced in a study of cytomegalovirus exposure and HLA in healthy donors. Here immunoSEQ multiplex PCR was the method, and the copy in TCRdb shows in-frame clones only, minus some. The data contain roughly 130,000 clones, about 90% of them seen just once; the ten biggest clones take up about 6.4%. The sequencing input was PBMCs. These receptor sequences come from a young woman in good health and CMV-seropositive.

The rearrangement joins TRBV28 to TRBJ2-1; 7 positions match TRBD2. Germline lookup yields CDR1 MDHEN and CDR2 SYDVKM. The V segment lost 4 bases and the J segment 2 bases; nucleotides outside the gene matches: 8. This CDR3 is 16 amino acids long. The CDR3 bases are TGTGCCAGCAGTTCAAGACTAGCCGCCCCCTACAATGAGCAGTTCTTC. This encodes CASSSRLAAPYNEQFF.

V gene TRBV6-1 combines with J gene TRBJ1-1; perhaps TRBD1 as D (5 bases). Germline loops: CDR1 MNHNS, CDR2 SASEGT. This CDR3 region has 14 residues. V was pared by 4 bases and J by 5 bases, with 14 bases between. The DNA of the CDR3 is TGTGCCAGCAGTGCTCGGAGGGCAGGGACTGAAGCTTTCTTT. This codes for CASSARRAGTEAFF.

The gene calls are TRBV28 and TRBJ1-4, with 7 bases aligning to TRBD1. CDR3 length equals 15 residues. From germline, CDR1 is MDHEN and CDR2 SYDVKM. The V gene end was trimmed by 5 bases and the J gene end by 6 bases; junction bases not matched to a gene: 9. CDR3 in amino acids: CASSPWDSGDEKLFF. In DNA form, the CDR3 reads TGTGCCAGCAGTCCGTGGGACAGTGGGGATGAAAAACTGTTTTTT.

The J gene is TRBJ2-2, the V gene TRBV2; D possibly corresponds to TRBD2 (5 bases). The germline V gene has CDR1 SNHLY and CDR2 FYNNEI. The germline V and J ends were trimmed by 7 bases and 0 bases, with 9 bases remaining between them. The CDR3 consists of 14 residues. The CDR3 loop reads CASKRGANTGELFF. DNA of the CDR3: TGTGCCAGCAAACGGGGAGCGAACACCGGGGAGCTGTTTTTT. Full variable domain (outside the CDR3, taken from reference TRBV2 and TRBJ2-2): EPEVTQTPSHQVTQMGQEVILRCVPISNHLYFYWYRQILGQKVEFLVSFYNNEISEKSEIFDDQFSVERPDGSNFTLKIRSTKLEDSAMYFCASKRGANTGELFFGEGSRLTVL.

This chain uses TRBV13 with TRBJ2-5, with D perhaps TRBD2 (5 bases). This CDR3 is 15 amino acids long. Germline V gives CDR1 PRHDT, CDR2 FYEKMQ (reference sequence). The V and J ends lost 0 bases and 2 bases respectively, with 10 bases between them. CDR3 DNA: TGTGCCAGCAGCTTAGGGGAAACGGGGCAAGAGACCCAGTACTTC. As protein: CASSLGETGQETQYF.

The chain recombines TRBV2 with TRBJ1-6; 8 nucleotides line up with TRBD1. This CDR3 contains 15 residues. Germline CDR1 reads SNHLY; CDR2 reads FYNNEI. V shed 7 bases and J 7 bases; nucleotides not matched to a gene: 9. CDR3 in amino acids: CASINGQGRNSPLHF. In DNA, the CDR3 is TGTGCCAGCATCAACGGACAGGGACGAAATTCACCCCTCCACTTT.

This chain links TRBV4-1 with TRBJ1-4; D is undetermined. V was pared by 0 bases and J by 7 bases, with 15 bases between. Germline V CDR1 and CDR2: MGHRA, YSYEKL. This CDR3 region has 16 residues. CDR3 region: CASSQEGGYPGEKLFF. Here the CDR3 DNA reads TGCGCCAGCAGCCAAGAGGGAGGGTATCCGGGTGAAAAACTGTTTTTT.

The chain links TRBV28 to TRBJ1-2; D is unclear. Trimming removed 6 bases from V and 0 bases from J, with 11 bases in between. The germline V gene has CDR1 MDHEN and CDR2 SYDVKM. This CDR3 region has 14 residues. The CDR3 sequence is CASRASGTNYGYTF. Written as DNA, the CDR3 is TGTGCCAGCAGGGCTTCCGGGACTAACTATGGCTACACCTTC.

The chain is built from TRBV7-9 and TRBJ2-1, with D possibly TRBD1 on 6 matching bases. The CDR3 is made up of 15 amino acids. Trimming took 5 bases from V and 5 from J, leaving 16 bases between them. The germline CDR1 and CDR2 sequences are SEHNR and FQNEAQ (reference sequence). The CDR3 DNA sequence: TGTGCCAGCAGCCTAATAAACAGGGCTGACAATGAGCAGTTCTTC. Translating gives CASSLINRADNEQFF.

This chain links TRBV5-1 with TRBJ1-1; 9 bases line up with TRBD1. CDR3 length equals 17 residues. The germline V gene encodes CDR1 SGHRS and CDR2 YFSETQ. Losses at the gene ends were 4 bases for V and 0 bases for J; bases not matched to a gene: 10. The CDR3 sequence: CASSPGTGSGVNTEAFF. CDR3 sequence (DNA): TGCGCCAGCAGCCCCGGGACAGGGTCCGGGGTGAACACTGAAGCTTTCTTT.

This chain uses TRBV6-6 with TRBJ2-7, with 8 positions matching TRBD1. The CDR3 length is 15 residues. CDR1 MNHNY and CDR2 SVGAGI come from the germline V gene (reference sequence). V lost 2 bases, J lost 3 bases, and 6 bases stayed unmatched. The CDR3 loop is CASSYESGGLYEQYF. The DNA of the CDR3 is TGTGCCAGCAGTTACGAGTCAGGGGGCCTCTACGAGCAGTACTTC.

Written as DNA, the CDR3 is TGTGCCAGCAGCTCAAGACAGGGACCAAATGGGGCCAACGTCCTGACTTTC. Translation gives CASSSRQGPNGANVLTF. This sequence joins TRBV11-1 and TRBJ2-6; 7 positions agree with TRBD1. Looked up from germline, CDR1 is SGHAT and CDR2 is FQDESV (reference sequence). Trimming cost V 4 bases and J 3 bases; bases outside gene matches: 9. CDR3 length equals 17 residues.

The rearrangement links TRBV2 to TRBJ2-7; D is possibly TRBD1 (6 bases). The CDR3 has 13 amino acids. Trimming removed 3 bases from V and 4 bases from J, with 10 bases in between. Germline V gives CDR1 SNHLY, CDR2 FYNNEI. The CDR3 reads CASSDTGSYEQYF. The CDR3 region has the DNA TGTGCCAGCAGTGACACAGGGAGTTACGAGCAGTACTTC.

The chain carries TRBV4-1 and TRBJ2-1, with 7 bases aligning to TRBD2. The ends lost 1 base at V and 7 bases at J; junction bases unmatched: 4. Germline V CDR1 and CDR2: MGHRA, YSYEKL. The CDR3 has 14 amino acids. The CDR3 nucleotides are TGCGCCAGCAGCCAAGTTCGGCGGGAGAATGAGCAGTTCTTC. Its protein is CASSQVRRENEQFF.

The chain has TRBV9 and TRBJ2-3; D is undetermined. Germline CDR1 SGDLS, CDR2 YYNGEE. CDR3 length: 14 residues. V lost 0 bases to trimming and J lost 2 bases, with 7 bases between them. CDR3 residues: CASSVEAFTDTQYF. The DNA for the CDR3 is TGTGCCAGCAGCGTAGAAGCCTTCACAGATACGCAGTATTTT.

The J gene is TRBJ2-7, the V gene TRBV2, with TRBD1 identical over 9 bases. The CDR3 runs 14 residues. Losses at the gene ends were 6 bases for V and 2 bases for J; bases not matched to a gene: 5. Germline V gives CDR1 SNHLY, CDR2 FYNNEI. CDR3 in amino acids: CASRFTGGTYEQYF. In nucleotides, the CDR3 is TGTGCCAGCAGATTTACAGGGGGCACCTACGAGCAGTACTTC.

This clone has more than one count but fewer than ten. V and J are TRBV6-1 and TRBJ1-2; 8 bases are shared with TRBD1. This CDR3 region has 15 residues. In germline, CDR1 is MNHNS, CDR2 SASEGT. V lost 6 bases, J lost 1 base, and 7 bases stayed unmatched. The CDR3 is CASRDRQGFNYGYTF. In nucleotides, the CDR3 is TGTGCCAGCAGGGACCGACAGGGGTTTAACTATGGCTACACCTTC.

This chain uses TRBV6-6 with TRBJ2-7, with TRBD1 matching 10 bases. Trimming removed 0 bases from V and 4 bases from J; junction bases left unmatched: 0. The germline CDR1 and CDR2 sequences are MNHNY and SVGAGI (reference sequence). The CDR3 has 14 residues. CDR3: CASSYSDRGYEQYF. The DNA for the CDR3 is TGTGCCAGCAGTTACTCGGACAGGGGGTACGAGCAGTACTTC.

The chain recombines TRBV28 with TRBJ2-7; weak D call: TRBD2 (5 bases). Germline V gene data show CDR1 as MDHEN and CDR2 as SYDVKM. The CDR3 runs 15 residues. Trimming removed 1 base from V and 3 bases from J, with 13 bases in between. CDR3 DNA: TGTGCCAGCAGTTTATTAACTAGACCCCACTACGAGCAGTACTTC. Translation: CASSLLTRPHYEQYF.

The CDR3 coding sequence is TGTGCCAGCGGCCGTCTAGGACAGAACACCGGGGAGCTGTTTTTT. It encodes CASGRLGQNTGELFF. V is TRBV28 and J is TRBJ2-2; D may be TRBD1 (5 bases). V lost 8 bases, J lost 1 base, and 14 bases lay in between. This CDR3 contains 15 residues. The V gene's germline CDR1 is MDHEN and CDR2 SYDVKM.

This chain uses TRBV6-5 with TRBJ2-7; 7 bases fit TRBD1. V shed 2 bases, J shed 2 bases, and the junction held 3 bases outside the gene matches. The CDR3 consists of 14 residues. The V gene's germline CDR1 is MNHEY and CDR2 SVGAGI. CDR3 amino acids: CASSYRDSTYEQYF. CDR3 nucleotides: TGTGCCAGCAGTTACAGGGACAGCACCTACGAGCAGTACTTC.

The V and J genes are TRBV28 and TRBJ2-4; 7 nucleotides line up with TRBD1. The CDR3 loop spans 12 amino acids. Losses at the gene ends were 10 bases for V and 9 bases for J; bases not matched to a gene: 9. Germline CDR1 MDHEN, CDR2 SYDVKM. CDR3 sequence (DNA): TGTGCCACCGGGACAGACCTGGGCATTCAGTACTTC. Translating gives CATGTDLGIQYF. Combining the CDR3 with reference TRBV28 and TRBJ2-4 gives the whole variable domain DVKVTQSSRYLVKRTGEKVFLECVQDMDHENMFWYRQDPGLGLRLIYFSYDVKMKEKGDIPEGYSVSREKKERFSLILESASTNQTSMYLCATGTDLGIQYFGAGTRLSVL.

The gene calls are TRBV10-2 and TRBJ2-1, with 9 bases fitting TRBD1. The V segment lost 7 bases and the J segment 1 base; nucleotides outside the gene matches: 11. CDR1 is WSHSY and CDR2 is SAAADI in the germline V gene. This CDR3 is 17 amino acids long. In DNA form, the CDR3 reads TGCGCCAGCATCCGACAGGGGGTGTTTTTTTCCTACAATGAGCAGTTCTTC. Its translation: CASIRQGVFFSYNEQFF.

The chain carries TRBV28 and TRBJ2-1; TRBD2 agrees at 9 bases. Germline V gene data show CDR1 as MDHEN and CDR2 as SYDVKM. This CDR3 spans 16 amino acids. The ends lost 6 bases at V and 4 bases at J; junction bases unmatched: 10. The CDR3, as DNA: TGTGCCAGCAGCCCTCCGGGGGCGGGGGGGTACAATGAGCAGTTCTTC. Its protein product is CASSPPGAGGYNEQFF.

The chain combines TRBV27 with TRBJ2-1, with D possibly matching TRBD2 (6 bases). In germline, CDR1 is MNHEY, CDR2 SMNVEV (reference sequence). V was pared by 8 bases and J by 4 bases, with 12 bases between. The CDR3 covers 13 residues. The CDR3 DNA follows: TGTGCCAGCGGGCTAGCGCAGTACAATGAGCAGTTCTTC. Encoded protein: CASGLAQYNEQFF.

This chain uses TRBV7-6 with TRBJ2-1; possible D gene TRBD1, 6 bases. Trimming stripped 3 bases from V and 3 bases from J, with 9 bases between. Germline V CDR1 and CDR2: SGHVS, FNYEAQ. This CDR3 has 14 amino acids. CDR3 nucleotides: TGTGCCAGCAGCTTGACGACAGGCTACAATGAGCAGTTCTTC. As protein: CASSLTTGYNEQFF.

CDR3 protein: CASSDFRGGINEQFF. The CDR3 DNA reads TGCGCCAGCAGTGACTTCCGAGGAGGGATCAATGAGCAGTTCTTC. This chain uses TRBV10-2 with TRBJ2-1; possible D gene TRBD2, 6 bases. Trimming removed 3 bases from V and 6 bases from J, with 15 bases in between. CDR3 length: 15 residues. The V gene's germline CDR1 is WSHSY and CDR2 SAAADI.

The V and J genes are TRBV9 and TRBJ1-2; 11 bases align to TRBD1. After removal of 4 bases from V and 8 bases from J, the junction contained 13 bases not matched to a gene. There are 16 residues in the CDR3. Germline CDR1 SGDLS, CDR2 YYNGEE. CDR3 residues: CASSPGTGGTYRGYTF. The CDR3 DNA reads as TGTGCCAGCAGCCCCGGGACAGGGGGAACCTATCGGGGCTACACCTTC.

The chain uses TRBV5-6 and TRBJ2-6, with 8 bases that match TRBD1. Per the germline V gene, CDR1 is SGHDT and CDR2 is YYEEEE. The V and J ends lost 4 bases and 0 bases, in that order; junction bases with no gene match: 6. The CDR3 totals 17 residues. The CDR3 reads CASSPWTGNSGANVLTF. CDR3 DNA: TGTGCCAGCAGCCCTTGGACAGGGAACTCTGGGGCCAACGTCCTGACTTTC.

The chain joins TRBV5-8 to TRBJ1-6; 7 positions agree with TRBD1. The V gene end was trimmed by 6 bases and the J gene end by 7 bases; junction bases not matched to a gene: 7. Germline V gene lookup returns CDR1 SGHTS and CDR2 YDEGEE. The CDR3 is made up of 14 amino acids. CDR3 protein: CASNRGQQNSPLHF. CDR3 DNA sequence: TGTGCCAGCAACAGGGGACAGCAAAATTCACCCCTCCACTTT.

The V call is TRBV7-8, the J call TRBJ2-5, with no clear D. V lost 5 bases and J lost 5, with 9 bases in between. Germline assignment: CDR1 SGHVS and CDR2 FQNEAQ. CDR3 length: 12 amino acids. CDR3 nucleotides: TGTGCCAGCAGCCGCAGAGCGGAGACCCAGTACTTC. It translates to CASSRRAETQYF.

The sample holds a few counts of this clone. The chain recombines TRBV5-5 with TRBJ2-3; 9 bases agree with TRBD2. The germline CDR1 and CDR2 sequences are SGHKS and YYEKEE (reference sequence). The CDR3 runs to 13 residues. V was clipped by 5 bases and J by 7 bases; unmatched bases: 5. The CDR3, as DNA: TGTGCCAGCAGTGGACTAGCGCCAAATACGCAGTATTTT. Encoded protein: CASSGLAPNTQYF.